One T cell receptor (beta chain) is described in this entry. The antigen is not known. This record belongs to a study of T-cell memory formation after mild COVID-19. Study at large: There were largely donor-specific TCR clusters. Points from the study as a whole: The appearance of some responding clones in pre-infection memory suggested that cross-reactive memory joined. The study found contracting CD4+ clones mainly in CM and EM and contracting CD8+ clones in EMRA.

J lost 5 bases, V lost 4 bases, and 7 bases had no gene match. The CDR3 runs to 14 residues. CDR1 is MGHRA and CDR2 is YSYEKL in the germline V gene. Each CDR3 protein gets one entry after TCRdb re-called the 5' RACE reads with MiXCR. The sample lists approximately 300,000 distinct CDR3 sequences, roughly 15% seen once, with around 24% in the top ten. The source is a man younger than 30 who had mild COVID-19 (a few samples of this study predate the infection). Cell type and time point are not known. J is TRBJ2-5 and V is TRBV4-1, with 7 bases fitting TRBD2. Sequencing was carried out using PBMCs or a T cell subset sorted from them (not recorded which). CDR3 region: CASSPQPGGETQYF. CDR3 coding DNA: TGCGCCAGCAGCCCACAGCCCGGGGGGGAGACCCAGTACTTC.